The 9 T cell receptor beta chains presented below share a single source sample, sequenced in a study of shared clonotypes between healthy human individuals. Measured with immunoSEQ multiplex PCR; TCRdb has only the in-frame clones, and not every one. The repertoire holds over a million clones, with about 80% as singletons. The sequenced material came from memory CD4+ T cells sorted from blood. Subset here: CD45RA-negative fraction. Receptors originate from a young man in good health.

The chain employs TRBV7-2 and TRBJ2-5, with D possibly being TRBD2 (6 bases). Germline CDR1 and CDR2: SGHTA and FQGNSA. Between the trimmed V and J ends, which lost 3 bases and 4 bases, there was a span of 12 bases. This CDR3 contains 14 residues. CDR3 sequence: CASSFLRERETQYF. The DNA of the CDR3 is TGTGCCAGCAGCTTCTTACGGGAGAGAGAGACCCAGTACTTC. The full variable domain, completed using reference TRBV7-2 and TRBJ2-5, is GAGVSQSPSNKVTEKGKDVELRCDPISGHTALYWYRQSLGQGLEFLIYFQGNSAPDKSGLPSDRFSAERTGGSVSTLTIQRTQQEDSAVYLCASSFLRERETQYFGPGTRLLVL.

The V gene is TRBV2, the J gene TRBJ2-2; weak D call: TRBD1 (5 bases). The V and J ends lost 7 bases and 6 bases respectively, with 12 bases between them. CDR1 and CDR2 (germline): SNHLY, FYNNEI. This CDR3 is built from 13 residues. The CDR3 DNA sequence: TGTGCCAGCAAAAGACAGTTCTCCGGGGAGCTGTTTTTT. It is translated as CASKRQFSGELFF.

DNA of the CDR3: TGCGCCAGCAGTGGGGCTTCCCAAGAGACCCAGTACTTC. It codes for CASSGASQETQYF. The V and J genes are TRBV5-1 and TRBJ2-5, with D maybe TRBD1 (5 bases). The CDR3 runs to 13 residues. Germline CDR1 reads SGHRS; CDR2 reads YFSETQ. With 5 bases removed from V and 1 base from J, the gap between germline ends came to 9 bases.

This CDR3 reads CASARVQETQYF. CDR3 in DNA: TGTGCCAGCGCGCGGGTCCAAGAGACCCAGTACTTC. J is TRBJ2-5 and V is TRBV2, with D possibly being TRBD2 (5 bases). The length of the CDR3 is 12 residues. The germline V gene encodes CDR1 SNHLY and CDR2 FYNNEI. Trimming took 8 bases from V and 1 from J, leaving 8 bases between them.

CDR3 nucleotides: TGTGCCAGCAGTGGACGCATACAGGGGAGCAATCAGCCCCAGCATTTT. Amino acids: CASSGRIQGSNQPQHF. This chain uses TRBV6-1 with TRBJ1-5; TRBD1 matches at 7 bases. Germline V gene lookup returns CDR1 MNHNS and CDR2 SASEGT. V was pared by 4 bases and J by 1 base, with 7 bases of the junction left unmatched. The CDR3 sequence is 16 residues long.

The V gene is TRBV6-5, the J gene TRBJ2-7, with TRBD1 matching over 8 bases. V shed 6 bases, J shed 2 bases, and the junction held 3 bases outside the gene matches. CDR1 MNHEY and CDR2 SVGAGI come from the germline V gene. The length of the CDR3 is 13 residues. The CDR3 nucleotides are TGTGCCAGCAGAGGACAGGGCACCTACGAGCAGTACTTC. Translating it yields CASRGQGTYEQYF.

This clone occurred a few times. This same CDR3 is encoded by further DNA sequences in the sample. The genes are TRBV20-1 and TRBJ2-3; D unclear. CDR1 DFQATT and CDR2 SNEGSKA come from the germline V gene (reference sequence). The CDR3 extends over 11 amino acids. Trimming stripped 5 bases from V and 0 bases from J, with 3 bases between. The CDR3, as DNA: TGCAGTGCTCCTAGCACAGATACGCAGTATTTT. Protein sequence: CSAPSTDTQYF.

For the CDR3, the DNA is TGTGCCAGCAGTCCCTCGTCAGGGCTTTACGAGCAGTACTTC. Its translation: CASSPSSGLYEQYF. The V call is TRBV6-5, the J call TRBJ2-7, with D maybe TRBD1 (5 bases). The V gene lost 5 bases and the J gene lost 4 bases, with 15 bases spanning the gap. CDR3 length: 14 residues. The germline CDR1 and CDR2 sequences are MNHEY and SVGAGI.

As DNA, the CDR3 is TGTGCCAGTAGTATTGCATCGGGACTTAACACAGATACGCAGTATTTT. Protein sequence: CASSIASGLNTDTQYF. The chain carries TRBV19 and TRBJ2-3; D might be TRBD2 (6 bases). V was shortened by 3 bases and J by 2 bases, with 15 bases between the two germline ends. This CDR3 is built from 16 residues. Germline-derived CDR1 and CDR2 are LNHDA and SQIVND (reference sequence).